Here is one TCR beta chain with its context. Germline and junction disagree at one end, which may indicate a read error. TCRdb's copy holds only in-frame clones and misses some; the assay was immunoSEQ multiplex PCR. The sample carries 100,000 or so clones, about 76% recorded once. The sample belongs to a study of blood T cell repertoires in COVID-19. Study background: T cells, B-cell-depleted T cells, or PBMCs supplied cDNA or gDNA.

Germline V gene sequence: CDR1 SSHAT, CDR2 FNYEAQ (reference sequence). The CDR3 has 15 residues. The specimen was peripheral blood. This chain links TRBV7-7 with TRBJ2-3, with 10 bases that match TRBD2. This TCR derives from a man aged 80 or over with acute or convalescent COVID-19. CDR3 in amino acids: CASSFGTSATDTQYF. In DNA form, the CDR3 reads TGTGCTAGCAGCTTTGGGACTAGCGCCACAGATACGCAGTATTTT. Using reference TRBV7-7 and TRBJ2-3 for the parts outside the CDR3, the full variable domain is GAGVSQSPRYKVTKRGQDVTLRCDPISSHATLYWYQQALGQGPEFLTYFNYEAQPDKSGLPSDRFSAERPEGSISTLTIQRTEQRDSAMYRCASSFGTSATDTQYFGPGTRLTVL.